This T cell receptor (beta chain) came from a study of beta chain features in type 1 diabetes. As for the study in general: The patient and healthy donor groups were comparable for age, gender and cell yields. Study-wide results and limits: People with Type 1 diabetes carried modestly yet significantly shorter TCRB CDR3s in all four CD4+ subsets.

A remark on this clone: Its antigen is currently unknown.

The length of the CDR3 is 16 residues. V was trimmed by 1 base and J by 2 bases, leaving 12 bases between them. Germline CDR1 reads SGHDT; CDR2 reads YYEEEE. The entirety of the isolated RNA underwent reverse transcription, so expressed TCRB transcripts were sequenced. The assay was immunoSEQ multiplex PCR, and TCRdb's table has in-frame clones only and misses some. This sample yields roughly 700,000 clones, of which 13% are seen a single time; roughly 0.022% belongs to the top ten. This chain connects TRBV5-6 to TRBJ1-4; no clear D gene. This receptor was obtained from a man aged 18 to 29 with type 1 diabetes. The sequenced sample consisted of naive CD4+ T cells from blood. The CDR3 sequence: CASSLFAPSTNEKLFF. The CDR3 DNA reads TGTGCCAGCAGCTTGTTTGCTCCCTCGACTAATGAAAAACTGTTTTTT.